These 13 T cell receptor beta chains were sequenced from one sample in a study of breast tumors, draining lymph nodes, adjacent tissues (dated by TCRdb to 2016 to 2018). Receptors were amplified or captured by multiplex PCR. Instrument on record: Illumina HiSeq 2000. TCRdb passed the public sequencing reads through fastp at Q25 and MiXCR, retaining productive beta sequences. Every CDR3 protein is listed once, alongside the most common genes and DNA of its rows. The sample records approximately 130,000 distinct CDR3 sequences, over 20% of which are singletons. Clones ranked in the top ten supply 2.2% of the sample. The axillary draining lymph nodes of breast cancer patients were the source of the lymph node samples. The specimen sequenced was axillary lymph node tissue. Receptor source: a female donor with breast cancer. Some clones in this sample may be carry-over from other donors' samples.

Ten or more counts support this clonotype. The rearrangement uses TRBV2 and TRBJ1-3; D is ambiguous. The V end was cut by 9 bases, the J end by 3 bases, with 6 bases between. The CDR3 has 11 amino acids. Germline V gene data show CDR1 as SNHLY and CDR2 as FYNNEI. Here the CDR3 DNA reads TGTGCCAGTGCTGTTGGAAACACCATATATTTT. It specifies CASAVGNTIYF.

For the CDR3, the DNA is TGTGCCAGCACTTGGAGGGACAGGGGGCTCTATGGCTACACCTTC. Residues: CASTWRDRGLYGYTF. The chain links TRBV28 to TRBJ1-2, with 12 bases lining up with TRBD1. The CDR3 has 15 residues. From germline, CDR1 is MDHEN and CDR2 SYDVKM. Losses at the gene ends were 7 bases for V and 4 bases for J; bases not matched to a gene: 7.

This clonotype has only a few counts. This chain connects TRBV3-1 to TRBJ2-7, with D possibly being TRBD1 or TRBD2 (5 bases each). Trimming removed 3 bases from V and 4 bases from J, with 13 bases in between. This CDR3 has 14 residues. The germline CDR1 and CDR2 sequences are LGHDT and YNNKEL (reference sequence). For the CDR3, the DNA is TGTGCCAGCAGCCAGGGGGTCCGAGGATACGAGCAGTACTTC. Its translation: CASSQGVRGYEQYF.

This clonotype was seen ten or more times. The CDR3 DNA sequence: TGTGCCAGCTGTAGCGAGAGCTCCTACAATGAGCAGTTCTTC. This translates into CASCSESSYNEQFF. The chain has TRBV2 and TRBJ2-1, with D perhaps matching TRBD2 (5 bases). The CDR3 extends over 14 amino acids. CDR1 SNHLY and CDR2 FYNNEI come from the germline V gene. Trimming pared 8 bases from V and 0 bases from J, leaving 11 bases between.

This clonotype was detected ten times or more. CDR3 nucleotides: TGTGCCAGCAGTGAAACTCGGGAAAAACTGTTTTTT. It is translated as CASSETREKLFF. The rearrangement uses TRBV2 and TRBJ1-4, with no clear D. Trimming left V 2 bases short and J 8 bases short, with 6 bases between. Germline CDR1 SNHLY, CDR2 FYNNEI. CDR3 size: 12 residues. Full variable domain (remainder filled in from reference TRBV2 and TRBJ1-4): EPEVTQTPSHQVTQMGQEVILRCVPISNHLYFYWYRQILGQKVEFLVSFYNNEISEKSEIFDDQFSVERPDGSNFTLKIRSTKLEDSAMYFCASSETREKLFFGSGTQLSVL.

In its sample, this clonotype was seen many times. The CDR3 region has the DNA TGTGCCAGCAGTTTCGGGGGGGGAGAGACCCAGTACTTC. This translates into CASSFGGGETQYF. V gene TRBV12-3 or TRBV12-4 combines with J gene TRBJ2-5; 8 nucleotides agree with TRBD2. CDR3 length: 13 amino acids. V shed 3 bases, J shed 4 bases, and the junction held 1 base outside the gene matches.

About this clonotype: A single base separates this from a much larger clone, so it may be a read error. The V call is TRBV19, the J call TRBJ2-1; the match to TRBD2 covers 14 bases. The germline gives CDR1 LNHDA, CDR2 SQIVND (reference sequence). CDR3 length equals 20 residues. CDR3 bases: TGTGCCTGTAGCCGAGCGACTAGCGGGAGGGCATCCGACTCCTACAATGAGCAGTTCTTC. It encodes CACSRATSGRASDSYNEQFF.

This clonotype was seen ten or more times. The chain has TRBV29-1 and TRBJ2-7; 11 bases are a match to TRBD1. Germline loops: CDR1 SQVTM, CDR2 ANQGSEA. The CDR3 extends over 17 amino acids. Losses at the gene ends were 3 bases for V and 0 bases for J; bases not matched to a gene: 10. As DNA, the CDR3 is TGCAGCGTTGATAAGGTCGGACAGGGGGCCGGCTCCTACGAGCAGTACTTC. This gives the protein CSVDKVGQGAGSYEQYF.

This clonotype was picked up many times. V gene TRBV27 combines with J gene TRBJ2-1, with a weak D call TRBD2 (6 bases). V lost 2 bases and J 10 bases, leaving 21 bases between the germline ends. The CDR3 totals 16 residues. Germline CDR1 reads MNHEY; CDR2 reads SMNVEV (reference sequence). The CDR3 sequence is CASSLLGTGLKPEQFF. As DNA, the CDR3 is TGTGCCAGCAGTTTACTAGGGACTGGTCTGAAACCCGAGCAGTTCTTC.

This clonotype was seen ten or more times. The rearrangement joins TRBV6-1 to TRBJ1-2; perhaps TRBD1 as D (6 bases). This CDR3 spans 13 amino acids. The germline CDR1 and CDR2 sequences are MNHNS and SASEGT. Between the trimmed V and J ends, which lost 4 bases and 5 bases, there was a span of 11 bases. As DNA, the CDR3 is TGTGCCAGCAGTGGCAGGGGCCGGTATGGCTACACCTTC. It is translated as CASSGRGRYGYTF.

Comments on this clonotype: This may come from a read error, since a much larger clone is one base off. The CDR3 DNA sequence: TGTGCCAGCAGTGGGACTAGCGGGCTACAAGACGAGCAGTACTTC. Translation gives CASSGTSGLQDEQYF. This chain connects TRBV6-1 to TRBJ2-7; 11 nucleotides agree with TRBD2. In germline, CDR1 is MNHNS, CDR2 SASEGT. The CDR3 runs 15 residues. V lost 4 bases and J lost 5; bases outside the gene matches: 7.

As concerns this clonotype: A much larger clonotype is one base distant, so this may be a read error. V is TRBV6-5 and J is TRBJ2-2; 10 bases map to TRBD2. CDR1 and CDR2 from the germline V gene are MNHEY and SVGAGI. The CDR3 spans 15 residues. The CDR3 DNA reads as TGTGCCAGCAGTTACTCTAGCGGGAGGCCCGGGGAGCCGTTTTTT. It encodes CASSYSSGRPGEPFF.

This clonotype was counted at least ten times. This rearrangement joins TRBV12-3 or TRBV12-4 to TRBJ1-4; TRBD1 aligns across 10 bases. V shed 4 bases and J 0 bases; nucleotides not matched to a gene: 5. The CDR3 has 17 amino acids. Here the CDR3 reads CASSSDRGRSTNEKLFF. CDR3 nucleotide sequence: TGTGCCAGCAGTTCTGACAGGGGGCGATCAACTAATGAAAAACTGTTTTTT.